This T cell receptor beta chain comes out of a study of T cell responses to AZD1222 COVID-19 vaccine. Generated by immunoSEQ multiplex PCR, the TCRdb table keeps only in-frame clones and is missing some. The table lists 90,000 to 120,000 clones, 70% to 90% of them singletons. The CDR3 extends over 15 amino acids. Trimming removed 0 bases at V and 0 bases at J, with 8 bases between. The germline gives CDR1 SGHRS, CDR2 YFSETQ. The study, taken as a whole, reports: Spike was spanned by vaccine-associated CD4 TCRs, with dominance at 160-218 and 743-854.

Note on this clone: Its antigen is unidentified.

This chain joins TRBV5-1 and TRBJ2-3, with D unclear. Sample: peripheral blood, taken 28 days after the second AZD1222 dose. This clonotype was sampled from an adult who received the AZD1222 COVID-19 vaccine. The CDR3 region has the DNA TGCGCCAGCAGCTTGGACTCCGCTAGCACAGATACGCAGTATTTT. It yields the protein CASSLDSASTDTQYF.